This T cell receptor beta chain was sequenced during a study of shared clonotypes between healthy human individuals. Participating donors were healthy, HIV-negative adults free of recent acute infections or vaccinations. With 4 bases removed from V and 3 bases from J, the gap between germline ends came to 16 bases. The CDR3 totals 14 residues. Per the germline V gene, CDR1 is SQVTM and CDR2 is ANQGSEA. Sequencing was performed with immunoSEQ multiplex PCR; in TCRdb, only in-frame clones are kept and a portion is missing. The sample shows 550,000 to 600,000 clones, roughly 72% of them seen only once. The origin of this receptor is a woman between 35 and 50 years old in good health. Some clones in this sample may be carry-over from other donors' samples. V and J are TRBV29-1 and TRBJ2-7, with no clear D. Input material: PBMCs. In DNA form, the CDR3 reads TGCAGCGTTGCATGGGCGACCACGCTCTACGAGCAGTACTTC. The encoded protein is CSVAWATTLYEQYF.